Given below is one TCR beta chain in context. Its antigen remains unidentified. No much larger clone is present one base from it, and per-base qualities are unavailable. In this study, focal radiation therapy paired with CTLA-4 blockade (ipilimumab) was tested in patients who had chemo-refractory metastatic non-small-cell lung cancer. To prepare the library, the immunoSEQ multiplex PCR assay was applied. TCRdb took over this immuneACCESS table, retaining in-frame rearrangements with V and J assigned. Such tables are incomplete; in checked studies, under half of the missing clones stem from an unresolved V gene, and the remainder is unexplained. The sample table lists roughly 120,000 clones, 70% to 85% of them with a count of one. Jointly, the top ten make up about 3.5% of the sample. V is cut by 0 bases and J by 5 bases, and the space between the germline ends is 7 bases. CDR1 and CDR2, per the germline V gene, are SGHAT and FQNNGV. Counted from cysteine to phenylalanine, this CDR3 has 13 amino acids. Only the CDR3 part of the read is kept: 39 bases, read in frame from the first base.

The sample comes from a study of radiotherapy plus CTLA-4 blockade in lung cancer listed by TCRdb under 2018. In terms of the full investigation: Among enrolled patients, approximately 19% had an objective response and 25% to 40% reached disease control. Broad study findings and their caveats: After treatment with radiotherapy and ipilimumab, TCR clones that originated in tumors expanded in peripheral blood. Increased serum interferon-beta after radiation, together with early dynamic changes in blood T cell clones, were reported to be the strongest predictors of response.

The origin of this receptor is a human donor with non-small cell lung cancer that progressed on radiotherapy plus ipilimumab. Some clones in this sample may be carry-over from other donors' samples. The chain uses TRBV11-2 and TRBJ2-5; the D gene is unclear. The sample was peripheral blood, taken from a patient treated with radiotherapy plus ipilimumab. The encoded CDR3 is CASSLEIMETQYF. DNA sequence: TGTGCCAGCAGCTTAGAGATAATGGAGACCCAGTACTTC.